This TCR beta chain appears in the sequencing data of a study of blood T cell repertoires in COVID-19. At the level of the study: Material from acute and convalescent COVID-19 was sourced from the United States, Italy and Spain. The cDNA or gDNA used as material had been derived from T cells, B-cell-depleted T cells, or PBMCs.

Germline V gene data show CDR1 as LGHNT and CDR2 as FRNRAP. The length of the CDR3 is 15 residues. Trimming removed 3 bases at V and 5 bases at J, with 14 bases between. In the authors' methods: Estimated nucleated cell counts came from reference gene primer amplification. Using immunoSEQ multiplex PCR, the repertoire was profiled, and TCRdb retains in-frame clones only, with some absent. Clone size and V and J calls were adopted from that table, with D and trimming inferred from the DNA. The profile shows approximately 360,000 clones, around 92% of them singletons. This receptor was identified in a man in his forties with acute or convalescent COVID-19. Sample: peripheral blood. The chain employs TRBV12-5 and TRBJ2-1, with D maybe TRBD2 (5 bases). This CDR3 is CASGFSAGPNNEQFF. CDR3 bases: TGTGCTAGTGGTTTCTCCGCGGGCCCGAACAATGAGCAGTTCTTC.